This T cell receptor (beta chain) was identified during a study of control samples from healthy donors and cancer patients. Profiling relied on immunoSEQ multiplex PCR, and the TCRdb table lists in-frame clones only, not all of them. The sample holds 230,000 or so clones, roughly 94% seen once. This TCR was sampled from a man aged 50-59 years in good health. Sequencing was done on a sample of blood.

CDR3: CAISESTTAPEYF. The CDR3 DNA sequence: TGTGCCATCAGTGAGTCGACGACCGCGCCGGAGTACTTC. The chain recombines TRBV10-3 with TRBJ2-7; D unclear. The V gene's germline CDR1 is ENHRY and CDR2 SYGVKD. Trimming shortened V by 0 bases and J by 11 bases, and 14 bases separated the two germline ends. The CDR3 spans 13 residues.